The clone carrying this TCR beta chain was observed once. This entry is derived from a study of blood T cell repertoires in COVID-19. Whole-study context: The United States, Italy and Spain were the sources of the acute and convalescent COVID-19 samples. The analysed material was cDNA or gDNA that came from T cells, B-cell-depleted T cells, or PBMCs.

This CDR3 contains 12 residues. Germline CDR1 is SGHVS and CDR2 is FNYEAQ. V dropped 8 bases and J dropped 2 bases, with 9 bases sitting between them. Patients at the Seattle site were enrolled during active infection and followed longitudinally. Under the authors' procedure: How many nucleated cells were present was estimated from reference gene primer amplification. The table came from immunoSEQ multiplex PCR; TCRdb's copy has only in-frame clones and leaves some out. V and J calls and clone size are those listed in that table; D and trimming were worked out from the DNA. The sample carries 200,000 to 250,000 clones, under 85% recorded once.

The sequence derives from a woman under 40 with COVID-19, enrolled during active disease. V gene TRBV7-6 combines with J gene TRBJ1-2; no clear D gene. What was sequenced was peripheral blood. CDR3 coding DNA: TGTGCCAGCGGCCGGGAGAACTATGGCTACACCTTC. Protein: CASGRENYGYTF.